The 29 T cell receptor beta chains reported below all come from one sample, sequenced in a study of spatial heterogeneity in lung cancer. Time point denoted: sample taken at primary tumor resection. Sequencing covered unsorted whole RNA taken from tumor, nontumor lung or frozen PBMC. TCRdb redid the calling of the 5' RACE reads with MiXCR, one entry per CDR3 protein. Of tens of thousands of distinct CDR3 sequences listed, under 6.5% are singletons. The source material was PBMCs, sampled at surgery. These receptors came from a male donor with early-stage non-small cell lung cancer.

In this sample, this clonotype is medium-sized. V gene TRBV29-1 combines with J gene TRBJ2-3; D ambiguous. Trimming pared 7 bases from V and 6 bases from J, leaving 20 bases between. This CDR3 spans 14 amino acids. Germline V gene data show CDR1 as SQVTM and CDR2 as ANQGSEA. The CDR3 here is CSGRLSPDADTQYF. The DNA of the CDR3 is TGCAGCGGCCGCCTTTCTCCCGACGCGGATACGCAGTATTTT.

This clonotype was detected ten times or more. This chain joins TRBV6-5 and TRBJ1-2; maybe TRBD1 (6 bases). The CDR3 spans 12 residues. With 8 bases removed from V and 7 bases from J, the gap between germline ends came to 14 bases. CDR1 is MNHEY and CDR2 is SVGAGI in the germline V gene. The CDR3: CASVGQSGGYTF. Written as DNA, the CDR3 is TGTGCCAGCGTCGGACAGTCCGGTGGCTACACCTTC.

In its sample, this clonotype was seen many times. The V and J genes are TRBV20-1 and TRBJ2-3; D gene ambiguous. Trimming pared 6 bases from V and 6 bases from J, leaving 7 bases between. CDR3 length equals 10 residues. In germline, CDR1 is DFQATT, CDR2 SNEGSKA (reference sequence). CDR3: CSASEDTQYF. The DNA for the CDR3 is TGCAGTGCGTCGGAGGATACGCAGTATTTT.

This clonotype was counted ten times or more. The CDR3 DNA reads TGTGCCAGCAGCGCGGGACTAGCGGTTACCGGGGAGCTGTTTTTT. Amino acid sequence: CASSAGLAVTGELFF. This chain connects TRBV9 to TRBJ2-2, with 11 bases matching TRBD2. The germline CDR1 and CDR2 sequences are SGDLS and YYNGEE. V lost 3 bases, J lost 5 bases, and 3 bases stayed unmatched. This CDR3 contains 15 residues.

Only a few counts were recorded for this clonotype. V and J are TRBV27 and TRBJ2-7; D remains unclear. The CDR3 has 12 residues. Germline assignment: CDR1 MNHEY and CDR2 SMNVEV (reference sequence). V lost 5 bases and J 2 bases, leaving 7 bases between the germline ends. The CDR3 region has the DNA TGTGCCAGCAGTCCCCGACCCTACGAGCAGTACTTC. The encoded protein is CASSPRPYEQYF.

In its sample, this clonotype was seen many times. The chain uses TRBV11-3 and TRBJ2-7; 9 bases match TRBD1. The V segment lost 2 bases and the J segment 6 bases; nucleotides outside the gene matches: 8. Germline CDR1 SGHNT, CDR2 YENEEA. The CDR3 consists of 15 residues. The CDR3 nucleotides read TGTGCCAGCAGCTTACTGGGGACAGGGCGTCGCGAGCAGTACTTC. Protein product: CASSLLGTGRREQYF.

This clonotype was picked up a small number of times. The chain is built from TRBV29-1 and TRBJ1-2; the match to TRBD1 covers 8 bases. CDR1 is SQVTM and CDR2 is ANQGSEA in the germline V gene. The CDR3 loop spans 14 amino acids. V shed 4 bases, J shed 0 bases, and the junction held 4 bases outside the gene matches. The CDR3 is CSVGTGWTNYGYTF. The CDR3 DNA sequence: TGCAGCGTTGGGACAGGGTGGACTAACTATGGCTACACCTTC.

In the case of this clonotype: Being one base from a much bigger clone, this may be a read error. The chain recombines TRBV14 with TRBJ2-1, with D tentatively TRBD1 (6 bases). Looked up from germline, CDR1 is SGHDN and CDR2 is FVKESK. The CDR3 totals 18 residues. The CDR3, as DNA: TGTGACAGCAGCCAAGATCGGAAGACAGGTCGAGTCTACAATGAGCAGTTCTTC. As protein: CDSSQDRKTGRVYNEQFF. Based on the CDR3 plus reference TRBV14 and TRBJ2-1, the full variable domain is EAGVTQFPSHSVIEKGQTVTLRCDPISGHDNLYWYRRVMGKEIKFLLHFVKESKQDESGMPNNRFLAERTGGTYSTLKVQPAELEDSGVYFCDSSQDRKTGRVYNEQFFGPGTRLTVL.

The J gene is TRBJ2-5, the V gene TRBV11-2; D perhaps matches TRBD2 (6 bases). V lost 6 bases to trimming and J lost 1 base, with 9 bases between them. The CDR3 length is 13 residues. Germline V gives CDR1 SGHAT, CDR2 FQNNGV. CDR3 coding DNA: TGTGCCAGCAGAGGGGACTCCCAAGAGACCCAGTACTTC. This codes for CASRGDSQETQYF.

There are a few counts of this clonotype. V is TRBV5-1 and J is TRBJ2-5; 8 bases map to TRBD1. Germline CDR1 reads SGHRS; CDR2 reads YFSETQ. This CDR3 has 16 amino acids. The J segment lost 5 bases and the V segment lost 2 bases, leaving 11 bases of the junction unmatched. CDR3 DNA: TGCGCCAGCAGCTTAAGTTGGACAGGGAATTTCGAGACCCAGTACTTC. It specifies CASSLSWTGNFETQYF. Using reference TRBV5-1 and TRBJ2-5 for the parts outside the CDR3, the full variable domain is KAGVTQTPRYLIKTRGQQVTLSCSPISGHRSVSWYQQTPGQGLQFLFEYFSETQRNKGNFPGRFSGRQFSNSRSEMNVSTLELGDSALYLCASSLSWTGNFETQYFGPGTRLLVL.

This clonotype was observed many times. The V and J genes are TRBV6-1 and TRBJ2-3; possible D gene TRBD2, 5 bases. The CDR3 runs to 12 residues. Per the germline V gene, CDR1 is MNHNS and CDR2 is SASEGT. V lost 3 bases to trimming and J lost 4 bases, with 5 bases between them. In DNA, the CDR3 is TGTGCCAGCAGTGAGCGGGCAGATACGCAGTATTTT. Its translation: CASSERADTQYF.

The V and J genes are TRBV6-1 and TRBJ2-1; no clear D. This CDR3 spans 17 amino acids. Germline CDR1 is MNHNS and CDR2 is SASEGT. V lost 2 bases and J 0 bases, leaving 14 bases between the germline ends. CDR3 nucleotide sequence: TGTGCCAGCAGTGAAAGGATCTCCACGGCCTCCTACAATGAGCAGTTCTTC. This encodes CASSERISTASYNEQFF.

This clonotype appeared many times. The V and J genes are TRBV15 and TRBJ1-3; 7 bases fit TRBD1. Per the germline V gene, CDR1 is LNHNV and CDR2 is YYDKDF (reference sequence). The CDR3 has 20 amino acids. V lost 0 bases and J lost 0; bases outside the gene matches: 14. In DNA, the CDR3 is TGTGCCACCAGCAGAGATTACCCCCGACCGGGACAGTACTCTGGAAACACCATATATTTT. This sequence encodes CATSRDYPRPGQYSGNTIYF.

By share of the sample, this clonotype is medium-sized. The chain couples TRBV29-1 to TRBJ1-2; possible D gene TRBD1, 6 bases. Trimming left V 4 bases short and J 4 bases short, with 28 bases between. CDR1 is SQVTM, CDR2 ANQGSEA, per germline. This CDR3 spans 18 amino acids. The CDR3 coding sequence is TGCAGCGTTGGACCGATCCCCGACATTACAGGGTTGGGCTATGGCTACACCTTC. Its translation is CSVGPIPDITGLGYGYTF.

This clonotype was detected a few times. This rearrangement joins TRBV2 to TRBJ1-1; unclear D gene. Trimming cost V 4 bases and J 1 base, with 7 bases left between them. The CDR3 runs 13 residues. The germline CDR1 and CDR2 sequences are SNHLY and FYNNEI. DNA for the CDR3: TGTGCCAGCAGTGGAAAAAAGAACACTGAAGCTTTCTTT. Protein product: CASSGKKNTEAFF.

Only a few counts were recorded for this clonotype. V gene TRBV6-5 combines with J gene TRBJ1-2; 8 nucleotides match TRBD1. Germline CDR1 is MNHEY and CDR2 is SVGAGI. This CDR3 contains 17 residues. The ends lost 7 bases at V and 3 bases at J; junction bases unmatched: 16. This chain's CDR3 is CASKPGTGFPGDYGYTF. DNA for the CDR3: TGTGCCAGCAAACCCGGGACAGGATTCCCCGGGGACTATGGCTACACCTTC.

This clonotype has only a few counts. V usage is TRBV10-2 and J usage is TRBJ2-7; D gene unclear. The CDR3 extends over 14 amino acids. Germline V gene sequence: CDR1 WSHSY, CDR2 SAAADI. V was pared by 7 bases and J by 4 bases, with 17 bases between. CDR3 sequence: CASTENRNFYEQYF. As DNA, the CDR3 is TGCGCCAGCACCGAAAATCGGAATTTTTACGAGCAGTACTTC.

In its sample, this clonotype was seen many times. This rearrangement joins TRBV6-2 or TRBV6-3 to TRBJ2-1; 8 bases are a match to TRBD1. From germline, CDR1 is MNHEY and CDR2 SVGEGT. There are 18 residues in the CDR3. The V gene end was trimmed by 0 bases and the J gene end by 3 bases; junction bases not matched to a gene: 10. CDR3 sequence reads: CASSYSIGGTGGYNEQFF. Here the CDR3 DNA reads TGTGCCAGCAGTTACTCGATAGGAGGGACAGGAGGCTACAATGAGCAGTTCTTC.

This clonotype has a count of ten or more. The rearrangement links TRBV2 to TRBJ1-2; D possibly corresponds to TRBD1 (6 bases). Germline CDR1 reads SNHLY; CDR2 reads FYNNEI. The V end was cut by 0 bases, the J end by 5 bases, with 16 bases between. The CDR3 is 16 residues long. This CDR3 is CASSEARGGPRYGYTF. The CDR3 region has the DNA TGTGCCAGCAGTGAAGCGCGCGGGGGGCCCCGATATGGCTACACCTTC.

In its sample, this clonotype was seen many times. The gene calls are TRBV28 and TRBJ1-6; D not resolved. Germline-derived CDR1 and CDR2 are MDHEN and SYDVKM. The length of the CDR3 is 15 residues. Between the trimmed V and J ends, which lost 7 bases and 5 bases, there was a span of 15 bases. CDR3 in amino acids: CASTLQEGHNSPLHF. The DNA for the CDR3 is TGTGCCAGCACCCTCCAGGAGGGCCATAATTCACCCCTCCACTTT.

This sequence joins TRBV27 and TRBJ1-6; D is uncertain. The CDR3 covers 12 residues. The V end was cut by 3 bases, the J end by 7 bases, with 4 bases between. Germline values: CDR1 MNHEY, CDR2 SMNVEV (reference sequence). The CDR3 protein is CASSLTNSPLHF. The CDR3 DNA reads TGTGCCAGCAGTTTGACCAATTCACCCCTCCACTTT.

This clonotype appeared many times. The chain carries TRBV4-1 and TRBJ2-7, with 10 positions matching TRBD2. The CDR3 totals 14 residues. From germline, CDR1 is MGHRA and CDR2 YSYEKL. J was trimmed by 1 base and V by 4 bases; bases with no gene match: 1. The CDR3 bases are TGCGCCAGCAGCCGGACTAGCGGATCCTACGAGCAGTACTTC. This translates into CASSRTSGSYEQYF.

At least ten counts were recorded for this clonotype. The J gene is TRBJ2-3, the V gene TRBV9; no clear D. Germline loops: CDR1 SGDLS, CDR2 YYNGEE. Trimming took 0 bases from V and 6 from J, leaving 14 bases between them. This CDR3 region has 15 residues. As DNA, the CDR3 is TGTGCCAGCAGCGTAGTACAGACCGGCAAGGATACGCAGTATTTT. It is translated as CASSVVQTGKDTQYF.

There are many counts of this clonotype. The V call is TRBV5-1, the J call TRBJ1-2; the D is unclear. This CDR3 contains 18 residues. Trimming took off 0 bases at V and 8 bases at J, with 26 bases between the two ends. Germline loops: CDR1 SGHRS, CDR2 YFSETQ. CDR3 DNA: TGCGCCAGCAGCTTGGTTTTTCGTCGAATGGGCAGCCTGGGAGGCTACACCTTC. Protein sequence: CASSLVFRRMGSLGGYTF.

This clonotype was recorded at least ten times. The chain carries TRBV5-1 and TRBJ2-1, with D tentatively TRBD1 or TRBD2 (5 bases each). V was clipped by 7 bases and J by 0 bases, with 14 bases between them. This CDR3 region has 15 residues. Germline CDR1 reads SGHRS; CDR2 reads YFSETQ. The CDR3 spells CASRPQGPSYNEQFF. The DNA for the CDR3 is TGCGCCAGCCGGCCCCAGGGACCCTCCTACAATGAGCAGTTCTTC.

Judged by abundance, this clonotype is medium-sized. V gene TRBV4-1 combines with J gene TRBJ2-1; no reliable D call. The length of the CDR3 is 13 residues. The V end lost 4 bases, the J end lost 8 bases, and 12 bases lay between the germline ends. Germline loops: CDR1 MGHRA, CDR2 YSYEKL. The CDR3 coding sequence is TGCGCCAGCAGCCCCACTCCTAGGCATGAGCAGTTCTTC. Amino acid sequence: CASSPTPRHEQFF.

Regarding this clonotype: One junction end disagrees with the germline gene, perhaps due to a read error. This rearrangement joins TRBV20-1 to TRBJ2-1, with 7 bases identical to TRBD2. Germline V gene data show CDR1 as DFQATT and CDR2 as SNEGSKA (reference sequence). The CDR3 runs 14 residues. CDR3 region: CSAPAGSSYDEQFF. The CDR3 DNA reads as TGCAGTGCCCCAGCGGGGAGCTCCTACGATGAGCAGTTCTTC.

This clonotype was picked up many times. The CDR3 nucleotides read TGTGCCAGCAGTTTCAGTCTTCGTGAGCAGTTCTTC. As protein: CASSFSLREQFF. The chain combines TRBV28 with TRBJ2-1; D not resolved. CDR1 and CDR2 (germline): MDHEN, SYDVKM. Trimming took off 3 bases at V and 9 bases at J, with 9 bases between the two ends. The CDR3 covers 12 residues.

This clonotype was detected ten times or more. The chain is built from TRBV20-1 and TRBJ1-5, with D possibly being TRBD1 (5 bases). The CDR3 spans 14 residues. CDR1 is DFQATT, CDR2 SNEGSKA, per germline (reference sequence). Trimming removed 0 bases from V and 7 bases from J, with 13 bases in between. CDR3 in DNA: TGCAGTGCTAGAGATCGGGGGAGCGCGCAGCCCCAGCATTTT. Residues: CSARDRGSAQPQHF.